This T cell receptor beta chain was profiled in a study of hypomethylating agent response in myelodysplastic syndrome. Across the whole study: Mean age was about 70 +/- 6 years; diploid cytogenetics predominated.

Here immunoSEQ multiplex PCR was the method, and the copy in TCRdb shows in-frame clones only, minus some. This sample has several thousand clones, with about nine tenths found just once. Study observations and caveats: Control donors' ages did not match those of MDS patients. Non-responders showed more contracted clonotypes post-treatment, while responders showed more novel ones.

Concerning this clone: Its antigen is currently unknown.

No T-cell subset sorting was done; bone marrow was analyzed in bulk. Trimming removed 0 bases from V and 2 bases from J, with 11 bases in between. Germline CDR1 reads SGDLS; CDR2 reads YYNGEE. This CDR3 comprises 15 residues. The chain links TRBV9 to TRBJ2-5, with D maybe TRBD1 (5 bases). The sequences come from bone marrow, collected before or after starting hypomethylating agent treatment for myelodysplastic syndrome (not recorded which). This TCR was recovered from a human donor with myelodysplastic syndrome. CDR3 DNA sequence: TGTGCCAGCAGCGTAGCAGGGTCCAGACAAGAGACCCAGTACTTC. It encodes CASSVAGSRQETQYF.